These 3 T cell receptor beta chains were all obtained from the same sample, sequenced in a study of blood T cell repertoires in COVID-19. The table came from immunoSEQ multiplex PCR; TCRdb's copy has only in-frame clones and leaves some out. Counted here are roughly 26,000 clones, roughly four fifths occurring once; the ten biggest clones make up approximately 25%. Material for sequencing was peripheral blood. These receptors all stem from a human donor in a cohort sampled during active COVID-19.

This clone was detected a few times. The J gene is TRBJ1-2, the V gene TRBV4-2; 11 nucleotides align to TRBD1. Germline V gene lookup returns CDR1 LGHNA and CDR2 YNFKEQ. This CDR3 contains 15 residues. V was pared by 4 bases and J by 8 bases, with 9 bases of the junction left unmatched. In DNA form, the CDR3 reads TGTGCCAGCAGCCGAGGACAGGGGGCATCGGAAGGCTACACCTTC. It translates to CASSRGQGASEGYTF.

This clone was seen a few times. The junction shows a germline mismatch at one end, possibly a read error. This chain connects TRBV7-7 to TRBJ2-1, with 10 bases matching TRBD2. This CDR3 region has 15 residues. Germline V gene lookup returns CDR1 SSHAT and CDR2 FNYEAQ (reference sequence). The CDR3 here is CASSLSLAGDNEQFF. CDR3 DNA: TGTGCTAGCAGCTTATCCCTAGCGGGGGACAATGAGCAGTTCTTC.

V usage is TRBV5-1 and J usage is TRBJ1-2; 8 nucleotides match TRBD1. The CDR3 consists of 16 residues. CDR1 SGHRS and CDR2 YFSETQ come from the germline V gene. Trimming took 5 bases from V and 3 from J; bases not matched to a gene: 12. The CDR3 region has the DNA TGCGCCAGCAGTCTCGACAGGGGAACAGTTCACTATGGCTACACCTTC. Translated: CASSLDRGTVHYGYTF.